These T cell receptor beta chains were read from a single sample in a study of T cell responses to AZD1222 COVID-19 vaccine. The protocol was immunoSEQ multiplex PCR, while the TCRdb copy is restricted to in-frame clones and leaves out a portion. Of roughly 130,000 clones detected, just over 85% appear once; the ten largest clones hold over 15%. Specimen: peripheral blood, collected on day 0 of MenACWY control vaccination. The receptors here all came from an adult in good health. CDR3s include the opening cysteine and the closing phenylalanine or tryptophan. Each record gives: CDR3 protein, CDR3 DNA, J gene, clone size, D gene, V gene. A D gene is named only where the DNA matches it firmly. Clone size appears in some rows only: once, few, many, or a class for an expanded clone.

CASRGSQTLVGGDTQYF | TGTGCCAGCAGGGGTAGCCAAACACTAGTGGGGGGAGATACGCAGTATTTT | TRBJ2-3 | - | - | TRBV3-1/TRBV3-2
CASSQDLRVAETQYF | TGTGCCAGCAGCCAAGATCTTCGCGTCGCGGAGACCCAGTACTTC | TRBJ2-5 | few | - | TRBV14
CASSRWGYLNNEQFF | TGTGCCAGCAGCCGTTGGGGATACCTTAACAATGAGCAGTTCTTC | TRBJ2-1 | few | - | TRBV2
CASSFNREKLFF | TGTGCCAGCAGCTTTAACAGAGAGAAACTGTTTTTT | TRBJ1-4 | - | - | TRBV7-8
CASKPPGRETEAFF | TGTGCCAGCAAACCCCCCGGCAGGGAGACTGAAGCTTTCTTT | TRBJ1-1 | - | - | TRBV6-5
CASSVLRVSSGANVLTF | TGTGCCAGCAGCGTTCTAAGGGTTAGCTCTGGGGCCAACGTCCTGACTTTC | TRBJ2-6 | - | - | TRBV5-4
CASSITGGYEQYF | TGTGCCAGTAGTATTACAGGGGGCTACGAGCAGTACTTC | TRBJ2-7 | - | TRBD1 | TRBV19
CASSSGGSPYEQYF | TGTGCCAGCAGTTCAGGGGGATCCCCCTACGAGCAGTACTTC | TRBJ2-7 | - | TRBD1 | TRBV27
CASTPRGAAGGYTF | TGTGCCAGCACCCCTCGGGGGGCGGCGGGCGGCTACACCTTC | TRBJ1-2 | - | - | TRBV14
CASSSKTIQETQYF | TGTGCCAGCAGCTCAAAGACCATCCAAGAGACCCAGTACTTC | TRBJ2-5 | - | - | TRBV5-5
CASSPAGKAYEQYF | TGTGCCAGCAGCCCGGCAGGGAAGGCCTACGAGCAGTACTTC | TRBJ2-7 | - | - | TRBV7-2
CASSTRQGGETQYF | TGCGCCAGCAGCACCCGACAGGGCGGGGAGACCCAGTACTTC | TRBJ2-5 | - | TRBD1 | TRBV5-1
CASSGLAGGPGELFF | TGTGCCAGCAGTGGACTAGCGGGAGGCCCCGGGGAGCTGTTTTTT | TRBJ2-2 | - | TRBD2 | TRBV6-4
CASSPKTGSEKLFF | TGTGCCAGCAGCCCAAAGACAGGGAGTGAAAAACTGTTTTTT | TRBJ1-4 | once | TRBD1 | TRBV6-6
CATTQGPQGSYEQYF | TGTGCCACCACCCAAGGTCCGCAGGGAAGCTACGAGCAGTACTTC | TRBJ2-7 | - | - | TRBV28
CASSHSGELFF | TGTGCCAGCAGCCATTCCGGGGAGCTGTTTTTT | TRBJ2-2 | - | - | TRBV3-1/TRBV3-2
CASSPRGGNFYEQYF | TGTGCCAGCAGCCCGCGGGGGGGCAATTTTTACGAGCAGTACTTC | TRBJ2-7 | - | TRBD2 | TRBV28
CASSAHRDEAFF | TGCGCCAGCAGCGCCCACAGAGACGAAGCTTTCTTT | TRBJ1-1 | - | - | TRBV5-1
CASSQRGRSTDTQYF | TGTGCCAGCAGCCAAAGGGGACGGAGCACAGATACGCAGTATTTT | TRBJ2-3 | - | - | TRBV2
CASSVGASDSTDTQYF | TGTGCCAGCAGCGTAGGTGCTAGCGATAGCACAGATACGCAGTATTTT | TRBJ2-3 | - | - | TRBV9
CASSVGEGEQYF | TGTGCCAGCAGCGTGGGTGAGGGCGAGCAGTACTTC | TRBJ2-7 | - | - | TRBV9
CASSPGQKNTEAFF | TGCGCCAGCAGCCCCGGACAGAAGAACACTGAAGCTTTCTTT | TRBJ1-1 | - | - | TRBV5-1
CASRPGFQETQYF | TGTGCCAGCAGGCCGGGGTTCCAAGAGACCCAGTACTTC | TRBJ2-5 | - | - | TRBV2
CASSLHRGVRGTREQYF | TGTGCCAGCAGCTTACACAGGGGGGTTAGGGGGACGCGCGAGCAGTACTTC | TRBJ2-7 | - | TRBD1 | TRBV7-2
CASSYHTPRGTSGRVNTGELFF | TGTGCCAGCAGTTACCATACCCCCCGCGGGACTAGCGGGAGGGTAAACACCGGGGAGCTGTTTTTT | TRBJ2-2 | - | TRBD2 | TRBV28
CASSQDEGPPIYNEQFF | TGTGCCAGCAGCCAAGATGAGGGCCCCCCGATATACAATGAGCAGTTCTTC | TRBJ2-1 | medium-sized | - | TRBV4-2
CASSHSGTSTDTQYF | TGCGCCAGCAGCCACTCTGGGACTAGCACAGATACGCAGTATTTT | TRBJ2-3 | - | - | TRBV5-1
CASSHRPGTSTGIDTQYF | TGTGCCAGCAGCCACCGTCCCGGGACCTCGACCGGCATAGATACGCAGTATTTT | TRBJ2-3 | - | - | TRBV4-2
CASGGEQGTEAFF | TGTGCCAGCGGGGGGGAACAAGGCACTGAAGCTTTCTTT | TRBJ1-1 | - | - | TRBV6-6
CASSFGRGRAVQPQHF | TGTGCCAGCAGTTTCGGGAGGGGGCGCGCGGTTCAGCCCCAGCATTTT | TRBJ1-5 | once | TRBD1 | TRBV28
CASRPQASLVSEQYF | TGCGCCAGCAGGCCACAGGCCTCGTTGGTCTCCGAGCAGTACTTC | TRBJ2-7 | - | - | TRBV4-1
CASQSGSGRAANTGELFF | TGTGCCAGCCAAAGTGGTAGCGGGAGGGCGGCCAACACCGGGGAGCTGTTTTTT | TRBJ2-2 | - | TRBD2 | TRBV27
CASSAQGPHYGYTF | TGCGCCAGCAGCGCACAGGGTCCACACTATGGCTACACCTTC | TRBJ1-2 | - | - | TRBV5-1
CATSLTSGRSNEQFF | TGTGCCACCAGTTTGACTAGCGGGAGGTCCAATGAGCAGTTCTTC | TRBJ2-1 | - | TRBD2 | TRBV24-1
CASRDGPYEQYF | TGTGCCAGCCGGGACGGCCCCTACGAGCAGTACTTC | TRBJ2-7 | - | - | TRBV28
CATNKAEGHEQYF | TGTGCCACCAACAAAGCGGAGGGCCACGAGCAGTACTTC | TRBJ2-7 | - | - | TRBV2
CASRTNTGELFF | TGTGCCAGCAGGACTAACACCGGGGAGCTGTTTTTT | TRBJ2-2 | once | - | TRBV6-5
CASSYGGVEGEQFF | TGTGCCAGCAGCTACGGCGGAGTTGAGGGTGAGCAGTTCTTC | TRBJ2-1 | - | - | TRBV28
CASSLEVAGDNEQFF | TGTGCCAGCAGCTTAGAGGTAGCGGGAGATAATGAGCAGTTCTTC | TRBJ2-1 | - | TRBD2 | TRBV7-2
CSVIITQETQYF | TGCAGCGTTATTATAACGCAAGAGACCCAGTACTTC | TRBJ2-5 | - | - | TRBV29-1
CASSPLGGGGSYGYTF | TGTGCCAGCAGCCCCCTCGGGGGGGGCGGAAGCTATGGCTACACCTTC | TRBJ1-2 | - | - | TRBV3-1/TRBV3-2
CASAKEGGAPFLHEQFF | TGTGCCAGCGCGAAGGAGGGGGGGGCCCCTTTCCTCCATGAGCAGTTCTTC | TRBJ2-1 | - | - | TRBV18
CASSQDRGAFEKLFF | TGTGCCAGCAGCCAAGATAGGGGGGCTTTTGAAAAACTGTTTTTT | TRBJ1-4 | - | - | TRBV4-2
CASSPGTSGSYEQYF | TGTGCCAGCTCCCCCGGGACTAGCGGCTCCTACGAGCAGTACTTC | TRBJ2-7 | - | TRBD2 | TRBV18
CASTQGAGNQPQHF | TGTGCCAGCACCCAGGGGGCCGGTAATCAGCCCCAGCATTTT | TRBJ1-5 | - | TRBD1 | TRBV28